Each of the 3 T cell receptor beta chains below was sequenced from the same sample in a study of spatial heterogeneity in lung cancer. The sample's time point: blood at routine non-recurrence follow-up after resection. TCRdb re-called the 5' RACE reads through MiXCR, storing one row per CDR3 protein. The table records tens of thousands of distinct CDR3 sequences, less than 20% of them present only once. The starting material was PBMCs, obtained at follow-up. Every receptor here comes from a male donor with early-stage non-small cell lung cancer.

The chain couples TRBV9 to TRBJ1-1, with 10 bases aligning to TRBD1. CDR3 length: 16 amino acids. With V trimmed by 0 bases and J by 4 bases, 6 bases remained unmatched. The germline V gene has CDR1 SGDLS and CDR2 YYNGEE. CDR3 residues: CASSVEGQGIGTEAFF. Here the CDR3 DNA reads TGTGCCAGCAGCGTAGAGGGACAGGGGATAGGCACTGAAGCTTTCTTT. Supplemented by reference TRBV9 and TRBJ1-1, the full variable domain reads DSGVTQTPKHLITATGQRVTLRCSPRSGDLSVYWYQQSLDQGLQFLIQYYNGEERAKGNILERFSAQQFPDLHSELNLSSLELGDSALYFCASSVEGQGIGTEAFFGQGTRLTVV.

This clonotype was recorded a few times. The V call is TRBV18, the J call TRBJ2-1, with D possibly matching TRBD1 (6 bases). V lost 3 bases, J lost 0 bases, and 9 bases lay in between. The CDR3 loop spans 15 amino acids. CDR1 and CDR2 (germline): KGHSH, LQKENI. CDR3 loop: CASSPGTSSYNEQFF. In DNA form, the CDR3 reads TGTGCCAGCTCACCGGGGACAAGCTCCTACAATGAGCAGTTCTTC.

This clonotype was found many times. The V gene is TRBV9, the J gene TRBJ2-1, with D possibly TRBD2 on 6 matching bases. V lost 3 bases and J lost 7, with 17 bases in between. The CDR3 totals 15 residues. CDR1 is SGDLS, CDR2 YYNGEE, per germline. The CDR3 DNA follows: TGTGCCAGCAGCGCCGCGGGAAGAAATCCTAATGAGCAGTTCTTC. Translating it yields CASSAAGRNPNEQFF.